Given below is one T cell receptor (beta chain) in context. The antigen remains unidentified. It was version v3.0 of the immunoSEQ assay that was run at survey level. Only in-frame clones appear in the TCRdb table, and some are missing; sequencing was by immunoSEQ multiplex PCR. The data hold more than 20,000 clones, with around 88% observed a single time. These data are taken from a study of long-term antiretroviral therapy in people with HIV. Trimming left V 4 bases short and J 6 bases short, with 7 bases between. The CDR3 length is 11 residues. The germline V gene encodes CDR1 GTSNPN and CDR2 SVGIG (reference sequence). Researchers secured at least one pre-ART and at least two post-ART PBMC samples from each donor. Cryopreserved PBMC samples of about 0.9-10 million cells were used for DNA extraction. Study-level findings and limits: ART adherence was not documented, and neither viral resistance nor therapy changes had any data. Clones with expansion before ART led the repertoire at all time points.

The V gene is TRBV30, the J gene TRBJ1-3; D gene ambiguous. This TCR was sampled from a man between 18 and 35 years old with HIV. The source material was unsorted PBMCs, sampled 3 years after starting antiretroviral therapy. The CDR3, as DNA: TGTGCCTGGATGCGGGCAAACACCATATATTTT. It is translated as CAWMRANTIYF. The whole variable domain, filled in from reference TRBV30 and TRBJ1-3, reads SQTIHQWPATLVQPVGSPLSLECTVEGTSNPNLYWYRQAAGRGLQLLFYSVGIGQISSEVPQNLSASRPQDRQFILSSKKLLLSDSGFYLCAWMRANTIYFGEGSWLTVV.